These 19 T cell receptor beta chains came from one sample sequenced in a study of OX40 agonist ivuxolimab in advanced cancers. The library was produced with the immunoSEQ multiplex PCR assay. The immuneACCESS repertoire file appears here via TCRdb, limited to in-frame rearrangements. These files lack a portion of the clones; in checked studies, under half of the deficit traces to unresolved V genes, and the cause of the others is not known. The sample profile shows under 150,000 clones; about nine tenths of them were found once. Together, the top ten hold approximately 1% of the sample. The source was CD4+ or CD8+ T cells sorted from blood, collected in a trial of the OX40 agonist ivuxolimab. Receptors were obtained from an adult with an advanced solid tumor such as melanoma, head and neck, liver or kidney cancer.

This sequence joins TRBV2 and TRBJ2-3; 9 bases align to TRBD2. Per the germline V gene, CDR1 is SNHLY and CDR2 is FYNNEI. Unmatched junction bases numbered 4, after V lost 6 bases and J lost 3 bases. The length of the CDR3 is 14 residues. The CDR3 sequence: CASREGLATDTQYF. Written as DNA, the CDR3 is TGTGCCAGCAGGGAGGGACTAGCAACAGATACGCAGTATTTT.

This clone was recorded once. This sequence joins TRBV29-1 and TRBJ1-5, with D possibly TRBD1 on 6 matching bases. V was pared by 7 bases and J by 2 bases, with 27 bases between. This CDR3 is built from 18 residues. Germline CDR1 SQVTM, CDR2 ANQGSEA. The CDR3 reads CSANRALGIQWGNQPQHF. As DNA, the CDR3 is TGCAGCGCCAACAGGGCATTGGGGATACAGTGGGGCAATCAGCCCCAGCATTTT.

The rearrangement uses TRBV2 and TRBJ1-5; 10 bases fit TRBD1. Germline-derived CDR1 and CDR2 are SNHLY and FYNNEI. The V and J ends lost 6 bases and 6 bases, in that order; junction bases with no gene match: 2. CDR3 length: 13 residues. CDR3 nucleotide sequence: TGTGCCAGCAGGACAGGGGGCGTTCAGCCCCAGCATTTT. Protein product: CASRTGGVQPQHF.

V and J are TRBV28 and TRBJ2-7; 10 positions agree with TRBD2. The germline CDR1 and CDR2 sequences are MDHEN and SYDVKM. The CDR3 sequence is 15 residues long. J gave up 2 bases and V 3 bases, and 4 bases lay outside the gene matches. The CDR3 region is CASSFSTSGAYEQYF. In DNA, the CDR3 is TGTGCCAGCAGTTTTTCTACTAGCGGGGCCTACGAGCAGTACTTC.

In this sample, this clone turned up once. The V and J genes are TRBV29-1 and TRBJ2-5; 7 positions match TRBD1. This CDR3 has 12 amino acids. The germline V gene encodes CDR1 SQVTM and CDR2 ANQGSEA. J lost 5 bases, V lost 3 bases, and 3 bases had no gene match. The CDR3 here is CSVDPGGETQYF. The CDR3 bases are TGCAGCGTTGATCCAGGGGGTGAGACCCAGTACTTC. The variable domain in full, with the rest retrieved from reference TRBV29-1 and TRBJ2-5, is SAVISQKPSRDICQRGTSLTIQCQVDSQVTMMFWYRQQPGQSLTLIATANQGSEATYESGFVIDKFPISRPNLTFSTLTVSNMSPEDSSIYLCSVDPGGETQYFGPGTRLLVL.

The chain uses TRBV2 and TRBJ1-1; D ambiguous. The CDR3 length is 14 residues. V was clipped by 4 bases and J by 0 bases, with 9 bases between them. Germline V gene lookup returns CDR1 SNHLY and CDR2 FYNNEI. The chain's CDR3 is CASSGVGMNTEAFF. CDR3 nucleotide sequence: TGTGCCAGCAGTGGGGTAGGGATGAACACTGAAGCTTTCTTT.

The chain is built from TRBV28 and TRBJ1-1; tentative D call: TRBD1 (5 bases). The CDR3 is 14 amino acids. Germline CDR1 is MDHEN and CDR2 is SYDVKM. The germline V and J ends were trimmed by 8 bases and 1 base, with 14 bases remaining between them. The CDR3 spells CASAAADRNTEAFF. CDR3 DNA sequence: TGTGCCAGCGCGGCTGCTGACAGGAACACTGAAGCTTTCTTT.

The genes are TRBV7-8 and TRBJ2-3; weak D call: TRBD1 (5 bases). V shed 4 bases and J shed 0 bases, with 8 bases lying between them. Germline assignment: CDR1 SGHVS and CDR2 FQNEAQ. This CDR3 contains 14 residues. The CDR3 loop reads CASSSDISTDTQYF. The CDR3 coding sequence is TGTGCCAGCAGCTCGGACATTAGCACAGATACGCAGTATTTT.

The chain combines TRBV27 with TRBJ1-1; weak D call: TRBD1 (5 bases). In germline, CDR1 is MNHEY, CDR2 SMNVEV (reference sequence). This CDR3 is 16 amino acids long. The V and J ends lost 0 bases and 3 bases respectively, with 14 bases between them. The CDR3 loop is CASSLSFGAGYTEAFF. The CDR3 nucleotides are TGTGCCAGCAGTTTATCGTTCGGGGCCGGGTACACTGAAGCTTTCTTT.

The V gene is TRBV15, the J gene TRBJ2-1; 9 nucleotides align to TRBD1. Losses at the gene ends were 3 bases for V and 6 bases for J; bases not matched to a gene: 9. The germline gives CDR1 LNHNV, CDR2 YYDKDF (reference sequence). The CDR3 covers 16 residues. The CDR3 reads CATSRGGQGTFNEQFF. CDR3 DNA: TGTGCCACCAGCAGGGGGGGACAGGGAACTTTCAATGAGCAGTTCTTC.

About this clone: The sample has other DNA sequences that encode this CDR3 too. The rearrangement links TRBV2 to TRBJ2-7; the D is unclear. Germline-derived CDR1 and CDR2 are SNHLY and FYNNEI. This CDR3 comprises 13 residues. V was shortened by 7 bases and J by 2 bases, with 12 bases between the two germline ends. CDR3 loop: CASNRQGTYEQYF. The CDR3 DNA sequence: TGTGCCAGCAACCGACAAGGTACCTACGAGCAGTACTTC. Full variable domain (outside the CDR3, taken from reference TRBV2 and TRBJ2-7): EPEVTQTPSHQVTQMGQEVILRCVPISNHLYFYWYRQILGQKVEFLVSFYNNEISEKSEIFDDQFSVERPDGSNFTLKIRSTKLEDSAMYFCASNRQGTYEQYFGPGTRLTVT.

This chain connects TRBV5-6 to TRBJ1-3; D remains ambiguous. In germline, CDR1 is SGHDT, CDR2 YYEEEE. V lost 0 bases and J lost 7, with 8 bases in between. The CDR3 runs 13 residues. DNA of the CDR3: TGTGCCAGCAGCTTGGGACTTGGGAACACCATATATTTT. Translating it yields CASSLGLGNTIYF.

The chain recombines TRBV19 with TRBJ2-1; 13 bases agree with TRBD2. J gave up 1 base and V 5 bases, and 11 bases lay outside the gene matches. The CDR3 loop spans 19 amino acids. CDR1 and CDR2 from the germline V gene are LNHDA and SQIVND (reference sequence). The CDR3 sequence is CASSPWGTSGKESYNEQFF. CDR3 DNA sequence: TGTGCCAGTAGTCCTTGGGGGACTAGCGGGAAGGAATCCTACAATGAGCAGTTCTTC.

The CDR3 here is CASRDRGGSNQPQHF. In nucleotides, the CDR3 is TGTGCCAGCAGGGACAGGGGAGGTAGCAATCAGCCCCAGCATTTT. V usage is TRBV2 and J usage is TRBJ1-5, with TRBD1 identical over 9 bases. From germline, CDR1 is SNHLY and CDR2 FYNNEI. This CDR3 contains 15 residues. V lost 6 bases, J lost 0 bases, and 3 bases stayed unmatched.

The chain has TRBV28 and TRBJ2-2; 12 nucleotides agree with TRBD2. Germline values: CDR1 MDHEN, CDR2 SYDVKM. Trimming took 8 bases from V and 7 from J; bases not matched to a gene: 5. CDR3 size: 14 residues. The CDR3 spells CASGLAGGVGELFF. CDR3 sequence (DNA): TGTGCCAGCGGTCTAGCGGGAGGGGTCGGGGAGCTGTTTTTT.

This clone appeared a single time. The V and J genes are TRBV6-5 and TRBJ1-1; 8 nucleotides align to TRBD1. Trimming at V came to 2 bases and at J to 3 bases, leaving 5 bases not matched to a gene. The CDR3 runs to 15 residues. CDR1 is MNHEY, CDR2 SVGAGI, per germline. The CDR3 loop reads CASSYHGQGYTEAFF. The CDR3 bases are TGTGCCAGCAGTTACCACGGACAGGGATACACTGAAGCTTTCTTT.

The chain has TRBV10-2 and TRBJ1-1; D unresolved. CDR3 length: 13 amino acids. Trimming took off 5 bases at V and 0 bases at J, with 7 bases between the two ends. Per germline, CDR1 WSHSY and CDR2 SAAADI. The CDR3 sequence: CASSRAVNTEAFF. In DNA, the CDR3 is TGCGCCAGCAGTAGGGCGGTGAACACTGAAGCTTTCTTT.

The chain has TRBV4-2 and TRBJ2-3, with D unclear. Between the trimmed V and J ends, which lost 1 base and 6 bases, there was a span of 14 bases. This CDR3 spans 15 amino acids. The germline gives CDR1 LGHNA, CDR2 YNFKEQ. The CDR3 DNA is TGTGCCAGCAGCCAAGTGTCGACTCGGGCGGATACGCAGTATTTT. This sequence encodes CASSQVSTRADTQYF.

The chain has TRBV5-1 and TRBJ1-6; the D gene is possibly TRBD1 (5 bases). This CDR3 is built from 16 residues. V lost 0 bases to trimming and J lost 5 bases, with 12 bases between them. Germline CDR1 is SGHRS and CDR2 is YFSETQ. DNA of the CDR3: TGCGCCAGCAGCTTGGTGGGGGAAGGTCATAATTCACCCCTCCACTTT. This codes for CASSLVGEGHNSPLHF.